This T cell receptor beta chain stems from a study of T-cell reconstitution after alpha-beta-depleted transplantation in children. Study outcomes and limitations: Fresh T-cell production supplied most of the T-cell counts and diversity seen one year after transplant. The study reportedly traced alpha-beta T cells about two months after transplant to several hundred expanded graft clones.

The CDR3 has 11 amino acids. The germline gives CDR1 MNHNY, CDR2 SVGAGI (reference sequence). V dropped 3 bases and J dropped 12 bases, with 11 bases sitting between them. For TCRbeta, the library was prepared with unique molecular identifiers. TCRdb fed the PCR reads into MiXCR, producing one record per CDR3 protein. In the table there are about 900,000 distinct CDR3 sequences, roughly 29% of which are singletons. Turning to this clonotype: The target antigen is unknown.

This receptor was identified in a boy less than two years old who had a stem cell transplant for SCID, so the T cells may come from the graft donor. This chain connects TRBV6-6 to TRBJ1-1; maybe TRBD1 (6 bases). The material sequenced was PBMCs, mostly from graft donor cells, taken 360 days after TCRalphabeta/CD19-depleted stem cell transplant. The CDR3 coding sequence is TGTGCCAGCAGTTATCTGGGGGCTTCTTTCTTT. Translating it yields CASSYLGASFF.